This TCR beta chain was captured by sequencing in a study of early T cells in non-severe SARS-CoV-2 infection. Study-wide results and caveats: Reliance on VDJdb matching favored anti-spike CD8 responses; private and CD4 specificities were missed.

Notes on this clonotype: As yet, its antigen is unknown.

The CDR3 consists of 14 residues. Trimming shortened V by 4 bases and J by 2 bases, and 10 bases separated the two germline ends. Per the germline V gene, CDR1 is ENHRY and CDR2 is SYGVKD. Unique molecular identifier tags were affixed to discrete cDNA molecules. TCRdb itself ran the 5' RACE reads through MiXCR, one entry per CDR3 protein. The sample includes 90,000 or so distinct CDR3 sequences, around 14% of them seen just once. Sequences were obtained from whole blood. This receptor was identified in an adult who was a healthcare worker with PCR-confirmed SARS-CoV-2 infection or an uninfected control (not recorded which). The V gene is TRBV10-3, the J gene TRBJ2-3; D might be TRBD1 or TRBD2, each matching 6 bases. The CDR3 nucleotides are TGTGCCATCAGTGTGGAGGGGGACACAGATACGCAGTATTTT. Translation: CAISVEGDTDTQYF.